The rows below give T cell receptor beta chains drawn from one sample of a study of cytomegalovirus exposure and HLA in healthy donors. Sequencing used immunoSEQ multiplex PCR; TCRdb keeps in-frame clones, though not all of them. There are approximately 200,000 clones in the sample, with roughly 0.74% held by the top ten. The sequenced material came from PBMCs. The receptor set was obtained from a boy between 10 and 17 years old in good health and CMV-seronegative. The CDR3 runs from the conserved cysteine through the conserved F or W. Each record gives: J gene, V gene, D gene, CDR3 DNA, CDR3 protein. A D gene is named only where the DNA matches it firmly.

TRBJ1-5 | TRBV15 | NA | TGTGCCACCAGCCCGCGAACAGGATCCAATCAGCCCCAGCATTTT | CATSPRTGSNQPQHF
TRBJ2-5 | TRBV2 | NA | TGTGCCAGCAGTGAGACAGCCATCCAAGAGACCCAGTACTTC | CASSETAIQETQYF
TRBJ1-6 | TRBV6-6 | NA | TGTGCCAGCAGTTACTCGGGGATAGCGGATTCACCCCTCCACTTT | CASSYSGIADSPLHF
TRBJ1-1 | TRBV11-3 | TRBD1 | TGTGCCAGCCAAAGACAGGGGTCAGTTGAAGCTTTCTTT | CASQRQGSVEAFF
TRBJ2-7 | TRBV2 | NA | TGTGCCAGCGGTTCGGCCTACGAGCAGTACTTC | CASGSAYEQYF
TRBJ1-6 | TRBV11-2 | NA | TGTGCCAGCAGCTCCCTCCGGGGAGCTAACGGTAATTCACCCCTCCACTTT | CASSSLRGANGNSPLHF
TRBJ1-6 | TRBV9 | TRBD1 | TGTGCCAGCAGCGACGGACAGGTCGGGTCTTCACCCCTCCACTTT | CASSDGQVGSSPLHF
TRBJ1-2 | TRBV2 | NA | TGTGCCAGCATAGGACTTTCCGGCTACACCTTC | CASIGLSGYTF
TRBJ2-3 | TRBV6-1 | NA | TGTGCCAGCAGCTCTGCACAGGGAACGGCAGATACGCAGTATTTT | CASSSAQGTADTQYF
TRBJ2-1 | TRBV6-1 | TRBD2 | TGTGCCAGCAGTGAATGGTCCCTAGCGGGGACCAATGAGCAGTTCTTC | CASSEWSLAGTNEQFF
TRBJ2-1 | TRBV7-9 | NA | TGTGCCAGCAGCTTGGCCCTAGGGGCGGGGGCAGACAATGAGCAGTTCTTC | CASSLALGAGADNEQFF
TRBJ1-2 | TRBV7-9 | NA | TGTGCCAGCAGCCAATCCGGACATTCCTCCTATGGCTACACCTTC | CASSQSGHSSYGYTF
TRBJ2-1 | TRBV7-3 | TRBD2 | TGTGCCAGCAGCTCGTACAGCGGGGGGGCCAACAATGAGCAGTTCTTC | CASSSYSGGANNEQFF
TRBJ1-3 | TRBV5-4 | NA | TGTGCCAGCAGCTTGATGGGCAGGACTGGAAACACCATATATTTT | CASSLMGRTGNTIYF
TRBJ2-7 | TRBV4-1 | NA | TGCGCCAGCAGCCAAGCTTCGAGCTCCTACGAGCAGTACTTC | CASSQASSSYEQYF
TRBJ2-3 | TRBV5-4 | TRBD2 | TGTGCCAGCAGCTTCCCTCTAGCGGGGGGTAGCACAGATACGCAGTATTTT | CASSFPLAGGSTDTQYF